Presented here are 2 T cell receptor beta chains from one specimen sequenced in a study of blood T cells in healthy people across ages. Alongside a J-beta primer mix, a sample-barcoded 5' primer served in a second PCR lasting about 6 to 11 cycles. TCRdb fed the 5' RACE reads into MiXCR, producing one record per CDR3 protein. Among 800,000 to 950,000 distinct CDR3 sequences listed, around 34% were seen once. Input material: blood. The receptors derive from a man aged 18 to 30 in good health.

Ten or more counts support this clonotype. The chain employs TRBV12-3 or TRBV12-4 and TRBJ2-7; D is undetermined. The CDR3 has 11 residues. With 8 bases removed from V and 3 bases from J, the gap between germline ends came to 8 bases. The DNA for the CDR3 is TGTGCCAGCTCGGGCCTCTACGAGCAGTACTTC. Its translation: CASSGLYEQYF.

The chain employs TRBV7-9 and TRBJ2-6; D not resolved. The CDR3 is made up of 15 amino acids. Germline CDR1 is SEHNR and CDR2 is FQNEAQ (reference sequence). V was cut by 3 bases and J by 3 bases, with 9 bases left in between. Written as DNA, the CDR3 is TGTGCCAGCAGCTTGTTAGGCTTTGGGGCCAACGTCCTGACTTTC. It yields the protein CASSLLGFGANVLTF.